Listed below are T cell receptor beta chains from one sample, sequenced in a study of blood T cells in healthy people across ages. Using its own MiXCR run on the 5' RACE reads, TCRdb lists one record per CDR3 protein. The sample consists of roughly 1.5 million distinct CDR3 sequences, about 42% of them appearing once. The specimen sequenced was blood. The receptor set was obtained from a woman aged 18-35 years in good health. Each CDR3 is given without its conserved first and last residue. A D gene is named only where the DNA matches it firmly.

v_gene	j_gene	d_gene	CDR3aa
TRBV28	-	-	ASSFGGTKSYEQY
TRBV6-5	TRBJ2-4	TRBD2	ASSVSGRPQQY
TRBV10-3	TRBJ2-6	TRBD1	AISDLRDSQCGGANVLT
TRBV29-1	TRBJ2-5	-	SVEIVETQY
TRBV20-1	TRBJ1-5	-	SASELGDQPQH
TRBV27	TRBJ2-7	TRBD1	ASSLGPTGGYEQY
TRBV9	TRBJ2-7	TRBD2	ASSVTSGSYEQY
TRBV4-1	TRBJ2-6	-	ASSVRVTGANVLT
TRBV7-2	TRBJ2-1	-	ASSRAGGEQF
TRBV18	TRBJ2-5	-	ASSPQQLQETQY
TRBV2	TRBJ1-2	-	ASRATTGYGYT
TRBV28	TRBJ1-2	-	ATIGETGPLYGYT
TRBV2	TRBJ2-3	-	ASSRQALSTDTQY
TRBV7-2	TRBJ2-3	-	ATTPHPDTQY
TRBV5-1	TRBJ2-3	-	ASSLVAGSTDTQY
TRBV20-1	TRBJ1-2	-	SENGQRYGYT
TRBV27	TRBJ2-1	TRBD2	ASSLLAGLAVYEQF
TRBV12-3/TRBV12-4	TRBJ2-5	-	ASSLGRGDSQETQY
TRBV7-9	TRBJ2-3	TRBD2	ASSTSGIGYTQY
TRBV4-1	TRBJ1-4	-	ASSQGDGAVGEKLF
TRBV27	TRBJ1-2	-	AGSRRSGYGYT
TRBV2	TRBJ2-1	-	ASIGGWRGSSYNEQF
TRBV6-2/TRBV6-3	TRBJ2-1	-	ASSSFQLTYNEQF